Listed below are T cell receptor beta chains from one sample, sequenced in a study of blood T cell repertoires in COVID-19. Sequenced by immunoSEQ multiplex PCR; TCRdb stores in-frame clones only, minus some. The sample holds about 490,000 clones, 80% to 90% seen once. The material sequenced was peripheral blood. Receptors originate from a human donor in a cohort sampled during active COVID-19. Each CDR3 is given with its conserved first and last residue. The D gene is left open where the match is weak. Some rows mark clone size as missing; the rest say once, few, many or name a class of expanded clone.

>TRBJ2-7|TRBV9|.|.
TGTGCCAGCAGCGTAGGACCAGAGACTAGCTCCTACGAGCAGTACTTC
CASSVGPETSSYEQYF
>TRBJ1-1|TRBV7-3|TRBD1|once
TGTGCCAGCAGCTTAAGCGACAGGGACTCTGAAGCTTTCTTT
CASSLSDRDSEAFF
>TRBJ2-2|TRBV7-2|TRBD2|.
TGTGCCAGCAGCTTACGAAGCGGGAGGGCCTTAACCGGGGAGCTGTTTTTT
CASSLRSGRALTGELFF
>TRBJ1-2|TRBV7-2|TRBD1|.
TGTGCCAGCAGCTCCAGACAGGGTTTAAACTATGGCTACACCTTC
CASSSRQGLNYGYTF
>TRBJ1-5|TRBV6-5|.|.
TGTGCCAGCGCTCTTGGGGGGTATAGCAATCAGCCCCAGCATTTT
CASALGGYSNQPQHF
>TRBJ1-1|TRBV28|.|.
TGTGCCAGCAGTCCCCACAGGGAATTTAACACTGAAGCTTTCTTT
CASSPHREFNTEAFF
>TRBJ2-3|TRBV7-2|.|.
TGTGCCAGCAGCTTTTCCCGTCCCTCTAGCACAGATACGCAGTATTTT
CASSFSRPSSTDTQYF
>TRBJ2-3|TRBV4-1|TRBD2|.
TGCGCCAGCAGCCAAGAACGGACTAGCGGGAGCACAGATACGCAGTATTTT
CASSQERTSGSTDTQYF
>TRBJ2-1|TRBV7-2|.|.
TGTGCCAGCAGCTCCCGGAAGGCCCAGGGCTACAATGAGCAGTTCTTC
CASSSRKAQGYNEQFF
>TRBJ2-5|TRBV4-3|TRBD2|.
TGCGCCAGCAGCCAAGATACGGGGGGAGGGTTGGGGCAAGAGACCCAGTACTTC
CASSQDTGGGLGQETQYF
>TRBJ2-3|TRBV19|TRBD1|.
TGTGCCAGTAGTAAGACAGGGGCCTTTGAAGATACGCAGTATTTT
CASSKTGAFEDTQYF
>TRBJ1-5|TRBV6-6|TRBD1|.
TGTGTCACAGGGGGCGCCAATAGCAATCAGCCCCAGCATTTT
CVTGGANSNQPQHF
>TRBJ1-2|TRBV19|.|.
TGTGCCAGTAGTATGCAGGCGCTCTTGAACTATGGCTACACCTTC
CASSMQALLNYGYTF
>TRBJ2-5|TRBV2|.|.
TGTGCCAGCAGTGAAGCGCGGGATCAAGAGACCCAGTACTTC
CASSEARDQETQYF
>TRBJ1-1|TRBV7-8|TRBD1|.
TGTGCCAGCAGCCTTGGGACAGGGGGCGAAGCTTTCTTT
CASSLGTGGEAFF
>TRBJ2-3|TRBV9|TRBD2|.
TGTGCCAGCAGCGTAGGGGGCGGGAGGTCTCTCAGCACAGATACGCAGTATTTT
CASSVGGGRSLSTDTQYF
>TRBJ2-7|TRBV5-5|TRBD2|.
TGTGCCAGCCAGACTAGCCGTCTTGTCGAGCAGTACTTC
CASQTSRLVEQYF
>TRBJ2-7|TRBV30|TRBD1|.
TGTGCCTGGAGTCTCGAGAGAGGACAGGGCTACGAGCAGTACTTC
CAWSLERGQGYEQYF
>TRBJ1-3|TRBV5-5|.|.
TGTGCCAGCAGCTTTGGGGGCGGCAACTCTGGAAACACCATATATTTT
CASSFGGGNSGNTIYF
>TRBJ1-2|TRBV5-8|TRBD1|.
TGTGCCAGCAGACCGGGACAGTACGGCTACACCTTC
CASRPGQYGYTF
>TRBJ1-2|TRBV19|TRBD1|.
TGTGCCAGTAGTACCTCGGGGACAGGGTGGAGGTATGGCTACACCTTC
CASSTSGTGWRYGYTF
>TRBJ2-1|TRBV10-1|TRBD1|once
TGCGCCAGCAGTGATGTAGGGACAGGGGGCTCGAATGAGCAGTTCTTC
CASSDVGTGGSNEQFF
>TRBJ2-1|TRBV3-1/TRBV3-2|.|once
TGTGCCAGCAGCCAAGATAAAGCTAGCCGGGAGCAGTTCTTC
CASSQDKASREQFF
>TRBJ1-4|TRBV6-6|.|.
TGTGCCAGCAGTAGGACAGAATTTAATGAAAAACTGTTTTTT
CASSRTEFNEKLFF
>TRBJ1-1|TRBV5-8|.|.
TGTGCCAGCAGCCCATCGGGGGGGCGCTTAGCTTTCTTT
CASSPSGGRLAFF
>TRBJ1-2|TRBV27|TRBD1|.
TGTGCCAGCAGTTTAAGGGACAGATCCTATGGCTACACCTTC
CASSLRDRSYGYTF
>TRBJ2-5|TRBV18|.|few
TGTGCCAGCTCACCAGTGTCGGAGACCCAGTACTTC
CASSPVSETQYF
>TRBJ1-2|TRBV5-4|.|.
TGTGCCAGCAGCCATAACAGGGAGGGCTATGGCTACACCTTC
CASSHNREGYGYTF
>TRBJ2-1|TRBV6-2/TRBV6-3|TRBD2|few
TGTGCCAGCAGTTACGGGACTAGCGGGATAGGTGAGCAGTTCTTC
CASSYGTSGIGEQFF
>TRBJ2-7|TRBV13|.|.
TGTGCCAGCAGCCGGACGGAAGAGACAGGTGCCGAGCAGTACTTC
CASSRTEETGAEQYF
>TRBJ2-7|TRBV29-1|TRBD1|.
TGCAGCGGGGCCAGGGGGAGCGCCTCGACCTACGAGCAGTACTTC
CSGARGSASTYEQYF
>TRBJ1-2|TRBV5-1|TRBD1|.
TGCGCCAGCAGCGGACAGGGTATCGGTGGCTACACCTTC
CASSGQGIGGYTF
>TRBJ2-7|TRBV5-5|.|once
TGTGCCAGCAGCTTGGTTGGGCACTACGAGCAGTACTTC
CASSLVGHYEQYF
>TRBJ1-2|TRBV27|.|.
TGTGCCAGCAGTTTAGGCGGGCAGGGGATAAACTATGGCTACACCTTC
CASSLGGQGINYGYTF
>TRBJ2-7|TRBV27|TRBD2|.
TGTGCCAGCAGTTCCTTCGCTAGCGGATCCTACGAGCAGTACTTC
CASSSFASGSYEQYF
>TRBJ2-4|TRBV6-2/TRBV6-3|.|.
TGTGCCAGCAGTTACCCCGAAAACATTCAGTACTTC
CASSYPENIQYF
>TRBJ2-1|TRBV7-2|TRBD2|.
TGTGCCAGCAGCCCCGGGAGCGGGAGAGGATACAATGAGCAGTTCTTC
CASSPGSGRGYNEQFF
>TRBJ2-5|TRBV7-2|.|.
TGTGCCAGCAGTTCAGTCCGACAAGAGACCCAGTACTTC
CASSSVRQETQYF
>TRBJ1-1|TRBV7-3|.|.
TGTGCCAGCAGCCCCGGGACAAACACTGAAGCTTTCTTT
CASSPGTNTEAFF
>TRBJ2-7|TRBV30|.|.
TGTGCCTGGAGTCCTGGGCTAGCGCTAGACGAGCAGTACTTC
CAWSPGLALDEQYF
>TRBJ2-3|TRBV30|TRBD2|few
TGTGCCTGGAGTGTAATCGGCGGGGGAAATACGCAGTATTTT
CAWSVIGGGNTQYF
>TRBJ1-3|TRBV19|.|.
TGTGCCAGTAGTATGCCTCCCCAGGTACGCAGAGGAAACACCATATATTTT
CASSMPPQVRRGNTIYF
>TRBJ1-2|TRBV19|TRBD1|.
TGTGCCAGTAGCACAGGGGTTAATGGCTACACCTTC
CASSTGVNGYTF
>TRBJ2-7|TRBV30|.|.
TGTGCCTGGAGCCCCCGACAAGACGAGCAGTACTTC
CAWSPRQDEQYF
>TRBJ2-5|TRBV5-6|TRBD1|.
TGTGCCAGCAGCTTATCCAGGGGGCAACAAGAGACCCAGTACTTC
CASSLSRGQQETQYF
>TRBJ2-1|TRBV12-3/TRBV12-4|.|.
TGTGCCAGCAGCACCCGCCAGGGCATAGGGCAGTTCTTC
CASSTRQGIGQFF